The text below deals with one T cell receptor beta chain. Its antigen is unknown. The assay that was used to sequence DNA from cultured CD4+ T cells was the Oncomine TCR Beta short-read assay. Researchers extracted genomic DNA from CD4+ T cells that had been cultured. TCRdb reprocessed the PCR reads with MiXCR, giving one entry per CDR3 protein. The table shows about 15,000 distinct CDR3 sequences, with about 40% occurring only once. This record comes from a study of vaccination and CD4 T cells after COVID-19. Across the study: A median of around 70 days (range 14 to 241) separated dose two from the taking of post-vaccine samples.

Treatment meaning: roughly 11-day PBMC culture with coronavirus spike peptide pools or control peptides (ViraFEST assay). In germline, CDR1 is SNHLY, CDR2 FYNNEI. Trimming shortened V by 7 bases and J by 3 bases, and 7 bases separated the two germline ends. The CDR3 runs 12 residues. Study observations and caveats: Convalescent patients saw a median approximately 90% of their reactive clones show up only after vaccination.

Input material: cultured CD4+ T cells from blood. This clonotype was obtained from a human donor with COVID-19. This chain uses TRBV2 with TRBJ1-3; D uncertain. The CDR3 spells CASNRVGNTIYF. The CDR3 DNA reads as TGTGCCAGCAACCGGGTTGGAAACACCATATATTTT.